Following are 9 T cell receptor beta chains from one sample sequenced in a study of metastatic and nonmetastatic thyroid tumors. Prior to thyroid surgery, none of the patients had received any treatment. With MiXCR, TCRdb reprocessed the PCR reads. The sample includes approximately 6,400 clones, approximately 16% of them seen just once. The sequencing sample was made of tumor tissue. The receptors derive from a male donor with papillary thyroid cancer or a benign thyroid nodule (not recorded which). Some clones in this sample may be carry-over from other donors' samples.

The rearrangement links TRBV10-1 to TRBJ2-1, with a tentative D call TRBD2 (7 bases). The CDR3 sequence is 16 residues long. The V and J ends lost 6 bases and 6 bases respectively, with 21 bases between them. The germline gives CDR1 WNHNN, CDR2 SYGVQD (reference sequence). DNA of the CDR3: TGCGCCAGCAGCGATTCCGTGGGGGGGCGTAGCAATGAGCAGTTCTTC. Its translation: CASSDSVGGRSNEQFF.

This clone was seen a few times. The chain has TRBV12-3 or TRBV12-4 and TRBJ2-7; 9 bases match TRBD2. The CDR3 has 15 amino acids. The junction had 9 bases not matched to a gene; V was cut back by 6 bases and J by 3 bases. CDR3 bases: TGTGCCAGCAGCCAGACCGCTAGCGGGGTCTACGAGCAGTACTTC. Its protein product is CASSQTASGVYEQYF.

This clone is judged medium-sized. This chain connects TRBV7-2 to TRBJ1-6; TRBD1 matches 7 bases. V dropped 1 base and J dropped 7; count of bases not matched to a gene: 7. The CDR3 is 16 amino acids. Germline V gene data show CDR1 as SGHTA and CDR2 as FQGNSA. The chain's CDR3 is CASSLGSTGANSPLHF. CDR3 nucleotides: TGTGCCAGCAGCTTAGGGTCCACAGGGGCGAATTCACCCCTCCACTTT.

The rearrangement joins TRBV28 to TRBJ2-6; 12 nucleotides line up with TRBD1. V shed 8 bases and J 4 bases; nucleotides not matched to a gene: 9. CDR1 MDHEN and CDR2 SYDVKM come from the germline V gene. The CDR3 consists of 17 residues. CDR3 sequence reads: CASRPGQGARGANVLTF. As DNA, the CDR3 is TGTGCCAGCCGTCCGGGACAGGGGGCACGGGGGGCCAACGTCCTGACTTTC.

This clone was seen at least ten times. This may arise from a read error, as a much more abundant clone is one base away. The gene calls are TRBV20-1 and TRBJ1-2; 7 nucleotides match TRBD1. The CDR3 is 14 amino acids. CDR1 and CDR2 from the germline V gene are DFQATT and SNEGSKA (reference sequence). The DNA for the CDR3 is TGCAGTGCCCTTACCGGGACAGTAAACTATAGCTACACCTTC. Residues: CSALTGTVNYSYTF.

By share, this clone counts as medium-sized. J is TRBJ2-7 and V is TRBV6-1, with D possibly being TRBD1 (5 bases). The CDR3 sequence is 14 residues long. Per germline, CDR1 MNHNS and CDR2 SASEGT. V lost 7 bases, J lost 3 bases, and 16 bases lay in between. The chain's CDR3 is CASTDSVWGYEQYF. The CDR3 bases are TGTGCCAGCACAGACAGCGTTTGGGGCTACGAGCAGTACTTC.

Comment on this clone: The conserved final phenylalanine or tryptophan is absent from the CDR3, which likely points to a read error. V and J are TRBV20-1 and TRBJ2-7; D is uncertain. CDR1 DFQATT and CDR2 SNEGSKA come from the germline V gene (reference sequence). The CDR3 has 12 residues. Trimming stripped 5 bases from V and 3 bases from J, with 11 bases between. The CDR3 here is CSAEMGHYEQYL. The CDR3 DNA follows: TGCAGTGCTGAGATGGGTCACTACGAGCAGTACTTA.

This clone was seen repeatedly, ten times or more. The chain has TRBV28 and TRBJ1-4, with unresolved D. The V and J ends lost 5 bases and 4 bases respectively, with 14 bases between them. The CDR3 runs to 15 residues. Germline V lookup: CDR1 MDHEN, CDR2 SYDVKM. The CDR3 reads CASSPWGGNNEKLFF. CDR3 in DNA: TGTGCCAGCAGTCCTTGGGGAGGGAATAATGAAAAACTGTTTTTT.

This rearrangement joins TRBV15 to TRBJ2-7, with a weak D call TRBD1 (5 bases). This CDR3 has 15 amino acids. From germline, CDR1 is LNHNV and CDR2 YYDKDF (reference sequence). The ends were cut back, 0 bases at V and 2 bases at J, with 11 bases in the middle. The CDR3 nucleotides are TGTGCCACCAGCAGAGATAAGGGGCCTCCCTACGAGCAGTACTTC. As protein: CATSRDKGPPYEQYF.